This T cell receptor (beta chain) came from a study of T cells in Graves' hyperthyroidism and ophthalmopathy. Study findings and constraints: Ophthalmopathy, which appeared later, was predicted by the model a median approximately 6 months before onset. Stable hyperthyroidism was separated from ophthalmopathy by a model based on 13 V-J features.

CDR3 length: 14 residues. Trimming left V 0 bases short and J 2 bases short, with 7 bases between. CDR1 ENHRY and CDR2 SYGVKD come from the germline V gene. RNA transcripts provided the source from which TCR beta CDR3 regions were amplified. Carried out on the TCR CDR3, a first-round RT-PCR used the HTBI primer set. TCRdb recomputed calls from the multiplex PCR reads with MiXCR, one row per CDR3 protein. This sample has about 290,000 distinct CDR3 sequences, with about a sixth found just once. This clonotype appeared many times. The antigen is undetermined. V is TRBV10-3 and J is TRBJ1-2; no reliable D call. This TCR was sampled from a woman aged 55-69 years with Graves' ophthalmopathy. The specimen sequenced was blood. CDR3 nucleotides: TGTGCCATCAGTGAGTCCCCTGGGAACTATGGCTACACCTTC. It codes for CAISESPGNYGYTF.